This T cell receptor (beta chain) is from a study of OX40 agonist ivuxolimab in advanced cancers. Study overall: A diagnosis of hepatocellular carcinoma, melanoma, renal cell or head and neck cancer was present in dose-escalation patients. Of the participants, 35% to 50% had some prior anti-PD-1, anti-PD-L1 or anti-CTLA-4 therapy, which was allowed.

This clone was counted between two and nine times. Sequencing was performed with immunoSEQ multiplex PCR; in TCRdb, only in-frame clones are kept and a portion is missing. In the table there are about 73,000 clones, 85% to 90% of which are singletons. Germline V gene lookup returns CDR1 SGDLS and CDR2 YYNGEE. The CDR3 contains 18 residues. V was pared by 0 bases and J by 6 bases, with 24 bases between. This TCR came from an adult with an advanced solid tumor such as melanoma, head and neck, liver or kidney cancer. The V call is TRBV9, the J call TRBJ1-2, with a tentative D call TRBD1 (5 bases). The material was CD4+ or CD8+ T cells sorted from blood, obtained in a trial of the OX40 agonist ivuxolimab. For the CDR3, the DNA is TGTGCCAGCAGCGTAGGGGTAGGGGCCCCTAATGTGTTGGATGGCTACACCTTC. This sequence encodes CASSVGVGAPNVLDGYTF.